Following are 12 T cell receptor beta chains from one sample sequenced in a study of CD8 T cells in Susac syndrome. The RNA input was about 0.5 to 1 ug, and it was reverse transcribed with random hexamers. MiXCR, run by TCRdb on the immunoSEQ multiplex PCR reads, gives a single entry per CDR3 protein. Here the sample spans some 170,000 distinct CDR3 sequences, roughly 94% being singletons. Sequencing was performed on CD4+ T cells from PBMCs. Source of these receptors: a human donor with multiple sclerosis.

This clonotype was seen a single time. The chain couples TRBV6-1 to TRBJ2-7, with 10 nucleotides matching TRBD2. V was pared by 6 bases and J by 4 bases, with 12 bases of the junction left unmatched. The CDR3 totals 16 residues. Germline V gene data show CDR1 as MNHNS and CDR2 as SASEGT. The CDR3 here is CASSKTLAGVIYEQYF. DNA for the CDR3: TGTGCCAGCAGCAAAACCCTAGCGGGAGTGATATACGAGCAGTACTTC.

The V call is TRBV4-1, the J call TRBJ2-7; 13 bases agree with TRBD2. CDR1 and CDR2 from the germline V gene are MGHRA and YSYEKL. The V segment lost 6 bases and the J segment 2 bases; nucleotides outside the gene matches: 7. The CDR3 is 16 residues long. The CDR3 loop is CASSPGTSGITYEQYF. The DNA of the CDR3 is TGCGCCAGCAGTCCTGGGACTAGCGGGATCACCTACGAGCAGTACTTC.

Written as DNA, the CDR3 is TGTGCCAGCAGCTCCCTACAGGGGGCGCAGGTAACTGAAGCTTTCTTT. The encoded protein is CASSSLQGAQVTEAFF. V is TRBV5-6 and J is TRBJ1-1; 9 nucleotides match TRBD1. The CDR3 totals 16 residues. Trimming removed 3 bases from V and 5 bases from J; junction bases left unmatched: 11. CDR1 is SGHDT, CDR2 YYEEEE, per germline.

The rearrangement joins TRBV3-1 to TRBJ2-1; 9 bases are shared with TRBD2. Germline V gene data show CDR1 as LGHDT and CDR2 as YNNKEL (reference sequence). This CDR3 has 16 amino acids. V lost 4 bases and J lost 2; bases outside the gene matches: 6. As DNA, the CDR3 is TGTGCCAGCAGCCTTGGAGCGGGAGGCCCCTACAATGAGCAGTTCTTC. Translation: CASSLGAGGPYNEQFF.

Here the CDR3 reads CASRTPGNRNTEAFF. CDR3 nucleotides: TGTGCCAGCCGTACCCCGGGTAACAGGAACACTGAAGCTTTCTTT. The rearrangement links TRBV10-3 to TRBJ1-1; D is ambiguous. The CDR3 is 15 residues long. V lost 10 bases to trimming and J lost 1 base, with 19 bases between them. Germline values: CDR1 ENHRY, CDR2 SYGVKD.

The chain links TRBV7-8 to TRBJ2-7; 9 nucleotides match TRBD2. Trimming removed 2 bases from V and 2 bases from J; junction bases left unmatched: 10. CDR1 is SGHVS, CDR2 FQNEAQ, per germline. This CDR3 is 17 amino acids long. Here the CDR3 reads CASSLTTSGFVAYEQYF. The CDR3 bases are TGTGCCAGCAGCTTAACCACTAGCGGGTTTGTAGCCTACGAGCAGTACTTC.

The count of this clonotype is one. The chain uses TRBV5-1 and TRBJ1-2; TRBD1 might be the D (5 bases). Trimming pared 6 bases from V and 1 base from J, leaving 13 bases between. Looked up from germline, CDR1 is SGHRS and CDR2 is YFSETQ. The CDR3 runs 14 residues. The CDR3 region has the DNA TGCGCCAGCAACGATGGGGCCGTTAACTATGGCTACACCTTC. Residues: CASNDGAVNYGYTF. The whole variable domain, remainder taken from reference TRBV5-1 and TRBJ1-2, is KAGVTQTPRYLIKTRGQQVTLSCSPISGHRSVSWYQQTPGQGLQFLFEYFSETQRNKGNFPGRFSGRQFSNSRSEMNVSTLELGDSALYLCASNDGAVNYGYTFGSGTRLTVV.

The V gene is TRBV24-1, the J gene TRBJ2-5, with no clear D. CDR1 is KGHDR and CDR2 is SFDVKD in the germline V gene. V was shortened by 1 base and J by 7 bases, with 6 bases between the two germline ends. CDR3 length: 12 residues. CDR3 protein: CATSDFGRTQYF. CDR3 sequence (DNA): TGTGCCACCAGTGATTTTGGGCGGACCCAGTACTTC.

V usage is TRBV12-3 or TRBV12-4 and J usage is TRBJ1-2, with TRBD1 identical over 7 bases. The CDR3 is made up of 14 amino acids. Unmatched junction bases numbered 6, after V lost 2 bases and J lost 6 bases. This CDR3 is CASSLRRQGDGYTF. The CDR3 coding sequence is TGTGCCAGCAGTTTAAGGAGACAGGGTGATGGCTACACCTTC.

The chain joins TRBV18 to TRBJ2-7; tentatively, D is TRBD1 or TRBD2 (6 bases each). Trimming shortened V by 4 bases and J by 5 bases, and 15 bases separated the two germline ends. The CDR3 length is 14 residues. Germline V lookup: CDR1 KGHSH, CDR2 LQKENI. CDR3 protein: CASSLSGAPHEQYF. The CDR3 nucleotides read TGTGCCAGCTCACTTTCGGGGGCTCCCCACGAGCAGTACTTC.

The chain combines TRBV19 with TRBJ1-1, with D possibly being TRBD1 (6 bases). Germline CDR1 LNHDA, CDR2 SQIVND (reference sequence). V shed 2 bases and J shed 6 bases, with 10 bases lying between them. This CDR3 contains 13 residues. The CDR3 is CASSIWGLPEAFF. CDR3 coding DNA: TGTGCCAGTAGTATATGGGGGCTCCCTGAAGCTTTCTTT. Looking up the rest from reference TRBV19 and TRBJ1-1 gives the full variable domain: DGGITQSPKYLFRKEGQNVTLSCEQNLNHDAMYWYRQDPGQGLRLIYYSQIVNDFQKGDIAEGYSVSREKKESFPLTVTSAQKNPTAFYLCASSIWGLPEAFFGQGTRLTVV.

This chain joins TRBV3-1 and TRBJ1-5, with no clear D. Germline V CDR1 and CDR2: LGHDT, YNNKEL (reference sequence). V was cut by 1 base and J by 5 bases, with 6 bases left in between. CDR3 length equals 13 residues. CDR3 bases: TGTGCCAGCAGCCAAGTAGTCGATCAGCCCCAGCATTTT. It codes for CASSQVVDQPQHF. Full variable domain (rest looked up from reference TRBV3-1 and TRBJ1-5): DTAVSQTPKYLVTQMGNDKSIKCEQNLGHDTMYWYKQDSKKFLKIMFSYNNKELIINETVPNRFSPKSPDKAHLNLHINSLELGDSAVYFCASSQVVDQPQHFGDGTRLSIL.